This T cell receptor (beta chain) was observed in a study of blood T cell repertoires in COVID-19. Method: immunoSEQ multiplex PCR; TCRdb's copy keeps in-frame clones and lacks some. This sample has about 200,000 clones; about four fifths occur once, and the top ten carry roughly 2.6%. Germline V gives CDR1 MDHEN, CDR2 SYDVKM. The CDR3 has 13 residues. Deletions cut 6 bases from V and 7 bases from J, with 15 bases between. Material for sequencing was peripheral blood. The J gene is TRBJ1-2, the V gene TRBV28; TRBD1 is a possible D gene (5 bases). This sequence originates from a woman aged 40 to 49 with active or convalescent COVID-19. As DNA, the CDR3 is TGTGCCAGCAGCACAGGAGGGGTCGGTGGCTACACCTTC. It yields the protein CASSTGGVGGYTF.